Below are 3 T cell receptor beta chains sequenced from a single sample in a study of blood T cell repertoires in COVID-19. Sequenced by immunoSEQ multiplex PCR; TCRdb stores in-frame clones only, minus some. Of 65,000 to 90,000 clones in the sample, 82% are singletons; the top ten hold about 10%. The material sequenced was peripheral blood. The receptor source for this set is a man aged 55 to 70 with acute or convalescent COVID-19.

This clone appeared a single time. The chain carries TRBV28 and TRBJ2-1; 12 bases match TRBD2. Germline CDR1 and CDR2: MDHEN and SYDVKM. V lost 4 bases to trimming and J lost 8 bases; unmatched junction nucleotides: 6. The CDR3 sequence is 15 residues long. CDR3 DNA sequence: TGTGCCAGCAGTTCAGGACTAGCGGGGTCGGATGAGCAGTTCTTC. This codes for CASSSGLAGSDEQFF.

The DNA for the CDR3 is TGTGCCAGCAGCTTAGTATTTGGCAGTGAAGCTTTCTTT. Translating it yields CASSLVFGSEAFF. The chain recombines TRBV11-2 with TRBJ1-1; D gene ambiguous. The V gene lost 1 base and the J gene lost 7 bases, with 10 bases spanning the gap. CDR3 size: 13 residues. Per germline, CDR1 SGHAT and CDR2 FQNNGV.

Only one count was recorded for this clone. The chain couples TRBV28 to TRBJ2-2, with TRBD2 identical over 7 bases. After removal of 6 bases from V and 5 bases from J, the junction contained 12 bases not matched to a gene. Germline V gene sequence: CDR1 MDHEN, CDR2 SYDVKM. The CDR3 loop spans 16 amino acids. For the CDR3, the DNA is TGTGCCAGCAGCTCCCCTACGGGTAGCGGGACCGGGGAGCTGTTTTTT. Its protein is CASSSPTGSGTGELFF.